A selection of T cell receptor beta chains follows, all from one sample in a study of blood T cells in healthy people across ages. Each CDR3 protein is one row after TCRdb ran MiXCR on the 5' RACE reads. The sample lists 650,000 to 950,000 distinct CDR3 sequences, under 55% occurring once. The sample comprised blood. The receptors were sampled from a man between 60 and 75 years old in good health. CDR3s leave out the opening cysteine and the closing phenylalanine or tryptophan. The order of the fields is V gene, clone size, CDR3 protein. Only part of the rows carry a size: once, few, many, or a class if the clone is expanded.

v_gene: TRBV18
abundance: -
CDR3aa: ASSPPVISYGYT

v_gene: TRBV29-1
abundance: many
CDR3aa: SVDRGYGYT

v_gene: TRBV5-6
abundance: -
CDR3aa: ASSSGRRPQH

v_gene: TRBV20-1
abundance: -
CDR3aa: SARTTDRAYEQY

v_gene: TRBV13
abundance: -
CDR3aa: ASSITSGGTTQF

v_gene: TRBV12-3/TRBV12-4
abundance: few
CDR3aa: AIHPGRLRSSYNEQF

v_gene: TRBV7-2
abundance: few
CDR3aa: ASSGGGDRKTQY

v_gene: TRBV5-1
abundance: -
CDR3aa: ASSDRGGRIDTQY

v_gene: TRBV28
abundance: few
CDR3aa: ASSPEGSGEQY

v_gene: TRBV6-5
abundance: -
CDR3aa: ASSGWDRGGYT

v_gene: TRBV5-1
abundance: few
CDR3aa: ASSKRQVGRTDTQY

v_gene: TRBV5-1
abundance: few
CDR3aa: ASSWGTGDVLT

v_gene: TRBV20-1
abundance: few
CDR3aa: SARTSGDQETQY

v_gene: TRBV6-6
abundance: many
CDR3aa: ASTVAGGYNEQF

v_gene: TRBV5-8
abundance: -
CDR3aa: ASSLGLGGSDTEAF

v_gene: TRBV24-1
abundance: -
CDR3aa: ATSDFGGKGTGELF

v_gene: TRBV7-9
abundance: few
CDR3aa: ATRRTGTYEQY

v_gene: TRBV18
abundance: few
CDR3aa: ASSGTGRSYEQY

v_gene: TRBV7-2
abundance: -
CDR3aa: ASMTGISEQY

v_gene: TRBV2
abundance: few
CDR3aa: ASSEGTGWDTEAF

v_gene: TRBV7-8
abundance: -
CDR3aa: ASSFRDRVVYGANVLT

v_gene: TRBV20-1
abundance: -
CDR3aa: SARKGQINQPQH

v_gene: TRBV2
abundance: -
CDR3aa: ASSSRIASEQF

v_gene: TRBV7-9
abundance: -
CDR3aa: ASSLTDRGETQY

v_gene: TRBV6-5
abundance: few
CDR3aa: AIGTGGTTQY

v_gene: TRBV20-1
abundance: -
CDR3aa: SAHMGQGQETQY

v_gene: TRBV27
abundance: -
CDR3aa: ASPFWGGSYEQY

v_gene: TRBV6-5
abundance: -
CDR3aa: ASRNTGDTIYGYT

v_gene: TRBV5-1
abundance: -
CDR3aa: ASSPWTSGVREQY

v_gene: TRBV4-3
abundance: few
CDR3aa: ASSRTGRSYNEQF

v_gene: TRBV6-2/TRBV6-3
abundance: -
CDR3aa: ASRPPLRGNGYT

v_gene: TRBV6-2/TRBV6-3
abundance: few
CDR3aa: VSSYRDLFYGYT

v_gene: TRBV9
abundance: -
CDR3aa: ASSEGGLARATQY

v_gene: TRBV7-2
abundance: few
CDR3aa: ASSNHSREQY

v_gene: TRBV24-1
abundance: few
CDR3aa: ATSDGRGSSTDTQY

v_gene: TRBV20-1
abundance: -
CDR3aa: SAQRGGRNEQF

v_gene: TRBV7-8
abundance: -
CDR3aa: AGSWGGPTIYEQY

v_gene: TRBV5-1
abundance: -
CDR3aa: ASSDKAANYNEQY

v_gene: TRBV6-1
abundance: -
CDR3aa: ASSGARQINTEAF

v_gene: TRBV7-9
abundance: -
CDR3aa: ASSLAHLQGAKGYT

v_gene: TRBV7-2
abundance: -
CDR3aa: ASSLGPKLYVESTFYEQY

v_gene: TRBV6-2/TRBV6-3
abundance: -
CDR3aa: ASSPDGQTYNSPLH

v_gene: TRBV28
abundance: few
CDR3aa: ATGDGYGYT

v_gene: TRBV12-3/TRBV12-4
abundance: once
CDR3aa: ASSVMKGNQPQH

v_gene: TRBV10-2
abundance: -
CDR3aa: ASSESSGVYEQY

v_gene: TRBV20-1
abundance: -
CDR3aa: SVLSLDRGSYEQY

v_gene: TRBV6-5
abundance: -
CDR3aa: ASSYSPRSSYEQY

v_gene: TRBV6-2/TRBV6-3
abundance: once
CDR3aa: ASSYNGPRGELF

v_gene: TRBV7-9
abundance: -
CDR3aa: ASSLGGQISGANVLT

v_gene: TRBV5-1
abundance: few
CDR3aa: ASSSDHYGYT

v_gene: TRBV20-1
abundance: -
CDR3aa: SASIAGASDTQY

v_gene: TRBV6-2/TRBV6-3
abundance: -
CDR3aa: ASSYGGSGELF